This T cell receptor (beta chain) was captured by sequencing in a study of cytomegalovirus exposure and HLA in healthy donors. In the PCR, 60 Vbeta and 13 Jbeta primers were used. Libraries were prepared by immunoSEQ multiplex PCR; TCRdb keeps only in-frame clonotypes and omits some of them. The sample lists over 120,000 clones; roughly 70% were seen once. Deletions cut 2 bases from V and 8 bases from J, with 6 bases between. Germline loops: CDR1 LNHDA, CDR2 SQIVND (reference sequence). The CDR3 is 12 amino acids. This clone was counted only a few times. The antigen is not known. Findings and limits, study-wide: Most likely, a cluster of highly shared sequence variants arose as a sequencing artifact. Later analysis suggested most CMV-associated TCR beta chains were HLA-restricted. Associated with cytomegalovirus, according to the listing, were fewer than 200 TCR beta chains.

This clonotype originated in a man aged 18 to 30 in good health and CMV-seropositive. V gene TRBV19 combines with J gene TRBJ2-2; D is uncertain. Sequencing was performed on PBMCs. The CDR3 protein is CASSIPLGELFF. Here the CDR3 DNA reads TGTGCCAGTAGTATACCATTGGGGGAGCTGTTTTTT.